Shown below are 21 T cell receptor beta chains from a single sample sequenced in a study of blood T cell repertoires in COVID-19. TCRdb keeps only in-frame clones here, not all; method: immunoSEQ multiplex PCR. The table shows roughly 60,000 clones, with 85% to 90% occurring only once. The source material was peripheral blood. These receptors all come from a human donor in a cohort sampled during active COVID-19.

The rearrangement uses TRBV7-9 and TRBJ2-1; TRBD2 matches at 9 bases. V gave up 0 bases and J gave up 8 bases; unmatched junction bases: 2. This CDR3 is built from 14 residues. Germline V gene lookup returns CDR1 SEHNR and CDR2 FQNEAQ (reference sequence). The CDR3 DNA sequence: TGTGCCAGCAGCTTAGCTAGCGGGAGCCATGAGCAGTTCTTC. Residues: CASSLASGSHEQFF.

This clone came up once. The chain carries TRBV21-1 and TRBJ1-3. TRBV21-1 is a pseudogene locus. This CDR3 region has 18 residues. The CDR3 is CASSKRFFGRVNGNTIYF. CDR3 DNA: TGTGCCAGCAGCAAAAGGTTTTTTGGGAGGGTGAACGGAAACACCATATATTTT.

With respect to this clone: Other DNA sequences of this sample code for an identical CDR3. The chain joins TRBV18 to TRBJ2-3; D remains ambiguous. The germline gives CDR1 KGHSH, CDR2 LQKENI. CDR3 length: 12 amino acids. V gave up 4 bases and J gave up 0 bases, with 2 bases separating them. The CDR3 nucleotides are TGTGCCAGCTCACTAAGCACAGATACGCAGTATTTT. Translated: CASSLSTDTQYF.

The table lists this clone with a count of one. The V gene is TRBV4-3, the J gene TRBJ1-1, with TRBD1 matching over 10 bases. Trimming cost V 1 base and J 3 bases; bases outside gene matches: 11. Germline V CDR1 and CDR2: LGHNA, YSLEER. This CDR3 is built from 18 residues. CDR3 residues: CASSQGWGTGAGDTEAFF. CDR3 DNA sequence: TGCGCCAGCAGCCAAGGATGGGGGACAGGGGCAGGGGACACTGAAGCTTTCTTT.

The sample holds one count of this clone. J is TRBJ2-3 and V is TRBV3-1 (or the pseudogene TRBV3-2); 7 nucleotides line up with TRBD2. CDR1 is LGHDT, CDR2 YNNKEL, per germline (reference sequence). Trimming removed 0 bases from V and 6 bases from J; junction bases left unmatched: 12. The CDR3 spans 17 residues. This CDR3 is CASSQDSTGGGADTQYF. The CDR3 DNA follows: TGTGCCAGCAGCCAAGATAGCACCGGGGGAGGGGCGGATACGCAGTATTTT.

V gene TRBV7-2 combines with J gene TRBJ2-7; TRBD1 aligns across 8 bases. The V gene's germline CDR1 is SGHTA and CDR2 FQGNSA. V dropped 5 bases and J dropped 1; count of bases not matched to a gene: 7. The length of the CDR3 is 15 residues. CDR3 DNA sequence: TGTGCCAGCAGCGCAGGACAGGGAACATCCTACGAGCAGTACTTC. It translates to CASSAGQGTSYEQYF.

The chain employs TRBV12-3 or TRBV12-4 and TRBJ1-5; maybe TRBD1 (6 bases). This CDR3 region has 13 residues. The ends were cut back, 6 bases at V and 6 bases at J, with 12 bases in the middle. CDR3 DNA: TGTGCCAGCAGCGGAACAGGGACTCAGCCCCAGCATTTT. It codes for CASSGTGTQPQHF.

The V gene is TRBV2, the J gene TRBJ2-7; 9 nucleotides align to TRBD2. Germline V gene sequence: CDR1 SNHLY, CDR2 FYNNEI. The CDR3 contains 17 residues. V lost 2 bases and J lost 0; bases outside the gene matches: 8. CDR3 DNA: TGTGCCAGCAGTGAACCGGCTAGCGGGGCAGGCTCCTACGAGCAGTACTTC. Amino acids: CASSEPASGAGSYEQYF.

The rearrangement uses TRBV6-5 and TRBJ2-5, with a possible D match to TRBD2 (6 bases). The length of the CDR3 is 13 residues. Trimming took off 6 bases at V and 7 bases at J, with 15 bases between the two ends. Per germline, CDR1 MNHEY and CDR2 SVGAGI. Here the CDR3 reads CASSSGLERTQYF. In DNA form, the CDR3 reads TGTGCCAGCAGCTCGGGACTGGAGAGGACCCAGTACTTC.

This CDR3 reads CASSRGYNEQFF. CDR3 DNA: TGTGCCAGCAGCAGGGGATACAATGAGCAGTTCTTC. The chain recombines TRBV5-4 with TRBJ2-1, with D maybe TRBD1 (5 bases). This CDR3 contains 12 residues. Trimming removed 4 bases at V and 4 bases at J, with 6 bases between. Germline V gene sequence: CDR1 SGHNT, CDR2 YYREEE (reference sequence).

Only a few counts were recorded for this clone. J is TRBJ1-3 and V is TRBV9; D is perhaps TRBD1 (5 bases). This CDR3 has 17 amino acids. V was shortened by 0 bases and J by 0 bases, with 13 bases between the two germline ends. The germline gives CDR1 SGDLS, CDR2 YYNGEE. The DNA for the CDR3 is TGTGCCAGCAGCGTAGCGGGGACTTATCTCTCTGGAAACACCATATATTTT. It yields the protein CASSVAGTYLSGNTIYF.

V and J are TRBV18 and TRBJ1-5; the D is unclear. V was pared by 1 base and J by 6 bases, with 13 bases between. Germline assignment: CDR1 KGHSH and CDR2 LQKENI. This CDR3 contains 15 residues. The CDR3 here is CASSPLGNSGQPQHF. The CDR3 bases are TGTGCCAGCTCACCACTAGGCAACAGTGGTCAGCCCCAGCATTTT.

Here the CDR3 reads CASSQETSGGADTQYF. The CDR3 DNA follows: TGCGCCAGCAGCCAAGAGACTAGCGGGGGGGCAGATACGCAGTATTTT. This chain joins TRBV4-3 and TRBJ2-3; 14 nucleotides agree with TRBD2. Germline trimming cut 0 bases from V and 4 bases from J; bases unmatched to any gene: 0. The CDR3 contains 16 residues. Per the germline V gene, CDR1 is LGHNA and CDR2 is YSLEER.

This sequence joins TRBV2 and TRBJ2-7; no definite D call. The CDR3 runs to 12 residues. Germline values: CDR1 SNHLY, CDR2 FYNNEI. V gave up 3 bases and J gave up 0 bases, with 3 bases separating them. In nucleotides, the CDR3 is TGTGCCAGCAGTGAGGCCTCCTACGAGCAGTACTTC. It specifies CASSEASYEQYF.

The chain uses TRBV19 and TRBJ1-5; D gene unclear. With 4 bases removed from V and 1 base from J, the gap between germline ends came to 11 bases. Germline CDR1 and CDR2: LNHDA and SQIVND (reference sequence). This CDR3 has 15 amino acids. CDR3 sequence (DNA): TGTGCCAGTAGTAGCGGCAGTAGGAGCAATCAGCCCCAGCATTTT. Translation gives CASSSGSRSNQPQHF.

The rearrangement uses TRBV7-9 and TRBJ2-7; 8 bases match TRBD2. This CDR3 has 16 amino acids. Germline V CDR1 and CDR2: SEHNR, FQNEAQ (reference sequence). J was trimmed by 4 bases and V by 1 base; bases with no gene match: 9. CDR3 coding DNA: TGTGCCAGCAGCTTAGTCGTACCTAGCGGGTTTTACGAGCAGTACTTC. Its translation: CASSLVVPSGFYEQYF.

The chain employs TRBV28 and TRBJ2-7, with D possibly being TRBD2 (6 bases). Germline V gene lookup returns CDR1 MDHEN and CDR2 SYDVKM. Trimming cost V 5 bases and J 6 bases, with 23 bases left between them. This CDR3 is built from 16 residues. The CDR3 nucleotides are TGTGCCAGCAGTCTACCGGCCGGGACTGGCTTTTCCGAGCAGTACTTC. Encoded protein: CASSLPAGTGFSEQYF.

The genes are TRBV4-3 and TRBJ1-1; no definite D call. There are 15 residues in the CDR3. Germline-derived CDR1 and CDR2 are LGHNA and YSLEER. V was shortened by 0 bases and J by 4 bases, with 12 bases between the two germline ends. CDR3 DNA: TGCGCCAGCAGCCAAGATAGAGTTGGTGGCACTGAAGCTTTCTTT. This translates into CASSQDRVGGTEAFF.

This CDR3 is CASSSGQFSGANVLTF. In DNA form, the CDR3 reads TGTGCCAGCAGCTCGGGACAGTTCTCTGGGGCCAACGTCCTGACTTTC. The J gene is TRBJ2-6, the V gene TRBV13; 7 nucleotides agree with TRBD1. CDR1 is PRHDT, CDR2 FYEKMQ, per germline (reference sequence). V trimming: 4 bases; J trimming: 0 bases; junction bases outside the gene matches: 3. This CDR3 contains 16 residues.

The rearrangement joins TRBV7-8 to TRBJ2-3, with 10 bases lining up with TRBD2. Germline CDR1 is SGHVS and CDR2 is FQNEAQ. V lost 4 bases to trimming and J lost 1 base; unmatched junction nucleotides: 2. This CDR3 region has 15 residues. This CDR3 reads CASSYLAGGTDTQYF. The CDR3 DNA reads TGTGCCAGCAGCTATCTAGCGGGGGGCACAGATACGCAGTATTTT.

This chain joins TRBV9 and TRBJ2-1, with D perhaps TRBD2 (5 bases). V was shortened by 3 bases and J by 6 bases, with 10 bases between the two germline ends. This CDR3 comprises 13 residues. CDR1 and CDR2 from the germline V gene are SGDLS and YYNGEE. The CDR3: CASSAGFINEQFF. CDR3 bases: TGTGCCAGCAGCGCGGGATTCATCAATGAGCAGTTCTTC.